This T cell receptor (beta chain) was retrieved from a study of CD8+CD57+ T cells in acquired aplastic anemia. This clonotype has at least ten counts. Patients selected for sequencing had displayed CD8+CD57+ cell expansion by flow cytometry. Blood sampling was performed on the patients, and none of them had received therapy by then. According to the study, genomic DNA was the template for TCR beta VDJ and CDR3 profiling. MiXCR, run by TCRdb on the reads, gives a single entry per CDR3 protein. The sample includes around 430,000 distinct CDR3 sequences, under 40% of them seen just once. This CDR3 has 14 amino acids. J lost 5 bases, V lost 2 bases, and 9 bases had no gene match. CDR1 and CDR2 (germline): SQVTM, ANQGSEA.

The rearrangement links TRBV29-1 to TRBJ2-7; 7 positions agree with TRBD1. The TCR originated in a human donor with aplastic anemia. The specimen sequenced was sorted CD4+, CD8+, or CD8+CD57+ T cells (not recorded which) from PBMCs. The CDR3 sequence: CSVERDSGPHEQYF. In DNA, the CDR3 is TGCAGCGTTGAACGGGACAGCGGCCCGCACGAGCAGTACTTC.